The sequence of this T cell receptor (beta chain) was determined in a study of cytomegalovirus exposure and HLA in healthy donors. This CDR3 is built from 12 residues. Germline values: CDR1 MNHNS, CDR2 SASEGT. The germline V and J ends were trimmed by 7 bases and 2 bases, with 6 bases remaining between them. Remarks on this clone: Its specificity is not known.

PCR was performed using 60 Vbeta and 13 Jbeta primers. Produced via immunoSEQ multiplex PCR; TCRdb's table is partial and in-frame only. The sample lists some 140,000 clones; around four fifths were seen once. Broader study findings: In a later analysis, TCR beta V- and J-gene trimming showed a link to a missense DCLRE1C variant. Rare TCR sequences dominated, though some public TCRs recurred in many donors. Common viral pathogens were later found to be apparently linked to several of the most significant clusters.

The origin of this receptor is a male donor in good health and CMV-seropositive. The V gene is TRBV6-1, the J gene TRBJ1-5; the D is unclear. Material for sequencing was PBMCs. CDR3 in amino acids: CASTVGNQPQHF. CDR3 bases: TGTGCCAGCACGGTGGGCAATCAGCCCCAGCATTTT.